The T cell receptor (beta chain) described here comes from a study of response to subunit inactivated influenza vaccine (dated by TCRdb to 2016 to 2019). Looking at the study overall: Deep quantitative T cell receptor repertoire profiling was used in the study to track responses to a trivalent subunit inactivated influenza vaccine.

With respect to this clonotype: Its cognate antigen has yet to be identified. No base quality values were provided; no much bigger clone lies one nucleotide off.

Libraries were constructed by RT-PCR. Data came from an Illumina HiSeq 2500. TCRdb reanalyzed the raw reads on its own, using fastp at Q25 for trimming and MiXCR for clone calling, and kept in-frame beta chains. Each CDR3 protein gets just one entry, which takes the most common genes and DNA from the rows behind it. This sample comprises fewer than 600,000 distinct CDR3 sequences, less than 7.5% of them detected only once. In total, the top ten clones hold 10% to 15% of the sample. The CDR3 has 15 amino acids, counting the end cysteine and phenylalanine. Here the CDR3 DNA is all that survives: 45 bases in frame from base 1. The investigation overall reported the following: According to the authors, only a limited number of new T cells may be recruited by each seasonal influenza vaccination.

This TCR was sampled from a man between 50 and 70 years old who received an inactivated influenza vaccine. Donor details come from another sample of the same person, matched by shared clones. The sample in question was PBMCs from blood, obtained roughly 24 months after vaccination. This receptor chain uses TRBV21-1 and TRBJ2-3; TRBD1 was called by the table and not checked on the DNA. TRBV21-1 has pseudogene status. This receptor carries the CDR3 CASSKAGGGTDTQYF. The nucleotide sequence is TGTGCCAGCAGCAAAGCAGGGGGGGGCACAGATACGCAGTATTTT.